These 9 T cell receptor beta chains were all obtained from the same sample, sequenced in a study of vaccination and CD4 T cells after COVID-19. The Oncomine TCR Beta short-read assay sequenced DNA from cultured CD4+ T cells. Via MiXCR, TCRdb re-called the PCR reads, giving one row per CDR3 protein. The table has about 9,700 distinct CDR3 sequences, 60% seen once. No antigen has been identified for these receptors. Treatment noted: roughly nine-day PBMC culture with coronavirus spike peptide pools or control peptides (ViraFEST assay). The collection of CD4+ T cells from the unexposed donor took place before the COVID-19 pandemic (2011-2018). Material for sequencing was CD4+ T cells from blood, cultured in vitro. The source of these receptors is a human donor in good health.

This rearrangement joins TRBV12-3 or TRBV12-4 to TRBJ2-5, with TRBD2 as a possible D gene (5 bases). The length of the CDR3 is 14 residues. Trimming took off 6 bases at V and 2 bases at J, with 13 bases between the two ends. For the CDR3, the DNA is TGTGCCAGCAGGCTTACCGGGAAGCAAGAGACCCAGTACTTC. As protein: CASRLTGKQETQYF.

The chain combines TRBV7-2 with TRBJ2-7; D may be TRBD1 or TRBD2 (6 bases each). CDR1 is SGHTA and CDR2 is FQGNSA in the germline V gene. The CDR3 covers 21 residues. Trimming removed 1 base at V and 1 base at J, with 29 bases between. The CDR3 DNA sequence: TGTGCCAGCAGCTTAGACCGGGGGCGCAGGGTTTTTGGGTTTGGATCCTACGAGCAGTACTTC. Translating it yields CASSLDRGRRVFGFGSYEQYF.

The sample holds one count of this clonotype. The chain couples TRBV30 to TRBJ1-2, with D unresolved. The CDR3 is made up of 11 amino acids. V lost 0 bases, J lost 11 bases, and 10 bases lay in between. CDR1 is GTSNPN and CDR2 is SVGIG in the germline V gene (reference sequence). This chain's CDR3 is CAWSVTGPYTF. Here the CDR3 DNA reads TGTGCCTGGAGTGTCACCGGCCCGTACACCTTC.

In this sample, this clonotype turned up a few times. J is TRBJ1-6 and V is TRBV6-5, with D perhaps matching TRBD1 (5 bases). The CDR3 has 15 amino acids. Germline CDR1 is MNHEY and CDR2 is SVGAGI. V was pared by 0 bases and J by 10 bases, with 13 bases between. The chain's CDR3 is CASSYSRGVQSPLHF. CDR3 bases: TGTGCCAGCAGTTACTCTAGGGGAGTACAGTCACCCCTCCACTTT.

The chain carries TRBV7-2 and TRBJ2-4; possibly TRBD1 for D (6 bases). V shed 1 base and J shed 1 base, with 11 bases lying between them. The CDR3 sequence is 16 residues long. CDR1 SGHTA and CDR2 FQGNSA come from the germline V gene. CDR3 in DNA: TGTGCCAGCAGCTTAGACCCCACAGGGGCCAAAAACATTCAGTACTTC. Translated: CASSLDPTGAKNIQYF.

V gene TRBV6-1 combines with J gene TRBJ2-7; TRBD1 matches at 8 bases. Germline CDR1 MNHNS, CDR2 SASEGT. CDR3 length equals 14 residues. Germline trimming cut 6 bases from V and 3 bases from J; bases unmatched to any gene: 7. The DNA for the CDR3 is TGTGCCAGCAGAAGGGACAGGAGCATCTACGAGCAGTACTTC. Translating it yields CASRRDRSIYEQYF.

This clonotype turned up a few times. V gene TRBV20-1 combines with J gene TRBJ1-2, with 7 bases fitting TRBD1. The CDR3 length is 14 residues. Germline trimming cut 2 bases from V and 8 bases from J; bases unmatched to any gene: 11. Germline CDR1 DFQATT, CDR2 SNEGSKA (reference sequence). The CDR3 nucleotides read TGCAGTGCTAGATATCCCGGACAGGTCTACGGCTACACCTTC. It encodes CSARYPGQVYGYTF.

The V call is TRBV5-1, the J call TRBJ1-1; TRBD1 matches at 8 bases. The germline gives CDR1 SGHRS, CDR2 YFSETQ. V was pared by 0 bases and J by 0 bases, with 1 base of the junction left unmatched. The length of the CDR3 is 15 residues. CDR3 protein: CASSLGTGLNTEAFF. CDR3 coding DNA: TGCGCCAGCAGCTTGGGGACAGGGCTGAACACTGAAGCTTTCTTT. Combining the CDR3 with reference TRBV5-1 and TRBJ1-1 gives the whole variable domain KAGVTQTPRYLIKTRGQQVTLSCSPISGHRSVSWYQQTPGQGLQFLFEYFSETQRNKGNFPGRFSGRQFSNSRSEMNVSTLELGDSALYLCASSLGTGLNTEAFFGQGTRLTVV.

In its sample, this clonotype was seen a few times. The chain uses TRBV20-1 and TRBJ1-1; D call uncertain. The CDR3 extends over 15 amino acids. Trimming took 6 bases from V and 4 from J, leaving 21 bases between them. The V gene's germline CDR1 is DFQATT and CDR2 SNEGSKA (reference sequence). CDR3 in amino acids: CSASADFWAVTEAFF. CDR3 DNA sequence: TGCAGTGCCAGTGCTGACTTTTGGGCGGTCACTGAAGCTTTCTTT.